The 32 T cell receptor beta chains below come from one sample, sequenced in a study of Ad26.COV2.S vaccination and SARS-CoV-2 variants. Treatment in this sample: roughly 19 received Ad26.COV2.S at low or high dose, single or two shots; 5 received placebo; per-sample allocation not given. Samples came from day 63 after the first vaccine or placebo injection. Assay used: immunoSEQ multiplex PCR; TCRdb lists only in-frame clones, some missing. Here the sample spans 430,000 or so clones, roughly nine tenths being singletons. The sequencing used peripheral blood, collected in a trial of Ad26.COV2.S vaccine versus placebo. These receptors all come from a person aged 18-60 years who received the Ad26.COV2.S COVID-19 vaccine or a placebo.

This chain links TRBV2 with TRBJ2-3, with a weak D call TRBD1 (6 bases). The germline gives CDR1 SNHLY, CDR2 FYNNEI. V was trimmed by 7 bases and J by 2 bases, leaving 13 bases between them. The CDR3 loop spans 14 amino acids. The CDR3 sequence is CASNRVWDTDTQYF. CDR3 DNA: TGTGCCAGCAACAGGGTCTGGGACACAGATACGCAGTATTTT.

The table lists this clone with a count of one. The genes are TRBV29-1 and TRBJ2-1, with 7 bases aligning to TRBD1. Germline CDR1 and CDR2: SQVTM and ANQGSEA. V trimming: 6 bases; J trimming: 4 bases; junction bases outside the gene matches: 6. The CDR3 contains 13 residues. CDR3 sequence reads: CSVSGTAYNEQFF. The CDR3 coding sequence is TGCAGCGTCTCCGGGACAGCATACAATGAGCAGTTCTTC.

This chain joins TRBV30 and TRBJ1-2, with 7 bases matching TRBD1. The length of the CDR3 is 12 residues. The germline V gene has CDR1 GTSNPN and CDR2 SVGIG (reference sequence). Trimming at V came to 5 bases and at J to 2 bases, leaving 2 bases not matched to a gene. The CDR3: CAWQQGNYGYTF. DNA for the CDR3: TGTGCCTGGCAACAGGGGAACTATGGCTACACCTTC.

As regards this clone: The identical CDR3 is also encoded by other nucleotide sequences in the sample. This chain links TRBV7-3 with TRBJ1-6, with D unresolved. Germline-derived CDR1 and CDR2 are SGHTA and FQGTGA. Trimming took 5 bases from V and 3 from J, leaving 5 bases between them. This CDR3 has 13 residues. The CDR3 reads CASSRDYNSPLHF. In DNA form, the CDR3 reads TGTGCCAGCAGCCGCGACTATAATTCACCCCTCCACTTT.

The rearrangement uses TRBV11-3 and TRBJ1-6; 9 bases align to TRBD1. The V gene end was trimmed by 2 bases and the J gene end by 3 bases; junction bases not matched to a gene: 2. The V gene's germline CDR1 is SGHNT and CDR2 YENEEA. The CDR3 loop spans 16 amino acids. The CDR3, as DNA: TGTGCCAGCAGCTTAACGACAGGGGGCTATAATTCACCCCTCCACTTT. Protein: CASSLTTGGYNSPLHF.

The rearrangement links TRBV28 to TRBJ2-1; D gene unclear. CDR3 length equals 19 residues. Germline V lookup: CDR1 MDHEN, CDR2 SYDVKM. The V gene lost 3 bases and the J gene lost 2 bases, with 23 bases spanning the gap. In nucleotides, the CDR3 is TGTGCCAGCAGTTTCGATCCTCTCCGACCCCGCGGCACCTACAATGAGCAGTTCTTC. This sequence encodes CASSFDPLRPRGTYNEQFF.

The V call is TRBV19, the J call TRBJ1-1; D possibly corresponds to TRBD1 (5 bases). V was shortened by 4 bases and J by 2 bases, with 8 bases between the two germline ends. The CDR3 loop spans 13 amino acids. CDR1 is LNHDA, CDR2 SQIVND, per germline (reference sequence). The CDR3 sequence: CASSSRANTEAFF. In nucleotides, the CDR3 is TGTGCCAGTAGTAGCAGGGCTAACACTGAAGCTTTCTTT.

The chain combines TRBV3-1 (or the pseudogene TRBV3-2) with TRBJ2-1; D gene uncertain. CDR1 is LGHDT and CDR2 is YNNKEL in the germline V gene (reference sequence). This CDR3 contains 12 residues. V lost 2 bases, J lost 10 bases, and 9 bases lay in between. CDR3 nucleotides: TGTGCCAGCAGCCAACTTACCCGGGAGCAGTTCTTC. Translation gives CASSQLTREQFF.

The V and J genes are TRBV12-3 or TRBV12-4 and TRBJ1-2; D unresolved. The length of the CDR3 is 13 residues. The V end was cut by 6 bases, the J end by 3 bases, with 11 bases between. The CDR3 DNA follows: TGTGCCAGCAGCTCCGAGCGCTACTATGGCTACACCTTC. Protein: CASSSERYYGYTF.

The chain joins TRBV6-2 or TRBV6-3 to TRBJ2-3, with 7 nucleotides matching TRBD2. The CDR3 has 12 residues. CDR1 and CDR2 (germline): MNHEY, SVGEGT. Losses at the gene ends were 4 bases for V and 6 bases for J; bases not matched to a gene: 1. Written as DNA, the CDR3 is TGTGCCAGCAGTTGGGGGGGGGATACGCAGTATTTT. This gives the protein CASSWGGDTQYF.

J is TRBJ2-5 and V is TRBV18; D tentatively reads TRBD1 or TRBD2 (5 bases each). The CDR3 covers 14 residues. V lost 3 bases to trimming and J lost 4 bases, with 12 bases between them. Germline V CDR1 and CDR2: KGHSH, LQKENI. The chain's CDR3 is CASSPEGLRETQYF. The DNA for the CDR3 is TGTGCCAGCTCACCTGAGGGGTTGCGAGAGACCCAGTACTTC.

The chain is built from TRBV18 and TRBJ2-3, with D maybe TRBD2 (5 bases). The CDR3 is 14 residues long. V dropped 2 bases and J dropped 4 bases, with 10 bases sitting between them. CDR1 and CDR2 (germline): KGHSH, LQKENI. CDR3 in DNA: TGTGCCAGCTCACCAATCCGGGAACCAGATACGCAGTATTTT. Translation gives CASSPIREPDTQYF.

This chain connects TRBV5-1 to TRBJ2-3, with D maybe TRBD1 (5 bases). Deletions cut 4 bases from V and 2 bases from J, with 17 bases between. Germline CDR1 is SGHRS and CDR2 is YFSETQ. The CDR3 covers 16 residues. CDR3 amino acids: CASSQTAGRDTDTQYF. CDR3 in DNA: TGCGCCAGCAGCCAGACAGCAGGCAGGGACACAGATACGCAGTATTTT.

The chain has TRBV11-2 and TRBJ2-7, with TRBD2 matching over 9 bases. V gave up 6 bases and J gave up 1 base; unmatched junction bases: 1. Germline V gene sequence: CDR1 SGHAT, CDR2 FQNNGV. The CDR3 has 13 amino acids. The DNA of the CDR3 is TGTGCCAGCAGGCTAGCGGGATCCTACGAGCAGTACTTC. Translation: CASRLAGSYEQYF.

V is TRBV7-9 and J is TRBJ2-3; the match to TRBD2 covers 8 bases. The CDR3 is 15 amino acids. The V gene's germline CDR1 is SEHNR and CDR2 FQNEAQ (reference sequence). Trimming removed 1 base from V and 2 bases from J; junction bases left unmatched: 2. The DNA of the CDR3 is TGTGCCAGCAGCTTAGTCGGGGGGGCCACAGATACGCAGTATTTT. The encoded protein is CASSLVGGATDTQYF.

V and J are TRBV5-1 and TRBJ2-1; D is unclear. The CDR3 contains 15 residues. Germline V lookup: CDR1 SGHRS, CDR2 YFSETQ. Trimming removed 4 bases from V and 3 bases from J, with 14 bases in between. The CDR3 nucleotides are TGCGCCAGCAGCCCCGGACGGCCCGACTACAATGAGCAGTTCTTC. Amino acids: CASSPGRPDYNEQFF.

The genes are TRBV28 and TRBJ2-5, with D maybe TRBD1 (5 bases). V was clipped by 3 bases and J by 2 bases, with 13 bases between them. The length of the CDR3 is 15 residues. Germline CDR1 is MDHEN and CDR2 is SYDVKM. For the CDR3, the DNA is TGTGCCAGCAGTTTTTGGGGCTTGGAGCAAGAGACCCAGTACTTC. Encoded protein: CASSFWGLEQETQYF.

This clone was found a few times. The CDR3 loop is CASSAPIMPAYSTDTQYF. CDR3 DNA: TGTGCCAGCAGTGCCCCTATCATGCCGGCGTATAGCACAGATACGCAGTATTTT. The chain has TRBV2 and TRBJ2-3; D remains ambiguous. There are 18 residues in the CDR3. V lost 4 bases and J 0 bases, leaving 20 bases between the germline ends. Germline lookup yields CDR1 SNHLY and CDR2 FYNNEI. Filled out from reference TRBV2 and TRBJ2-3, the complete variable domain reads EPEVTQTPSHQVTQMGQEVILRCVPISNHLYFYWYRQILGQKVEFLVSFYNNEISEKSEIFDDQFSVERPDGSNFTLKIRSTKLEDSAMYFCASSAPIMPAYSTDTQYFGPGTRLTVL.

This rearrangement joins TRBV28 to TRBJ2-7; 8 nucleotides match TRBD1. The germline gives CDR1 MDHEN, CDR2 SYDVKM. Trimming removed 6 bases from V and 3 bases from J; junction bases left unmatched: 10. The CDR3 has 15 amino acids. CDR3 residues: CASSPAGGAFYEQYF. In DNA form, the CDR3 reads TGTGCCAGCAGCCCCGCAGGGGGCGCTTTCTACGAGCAGTACTTC.

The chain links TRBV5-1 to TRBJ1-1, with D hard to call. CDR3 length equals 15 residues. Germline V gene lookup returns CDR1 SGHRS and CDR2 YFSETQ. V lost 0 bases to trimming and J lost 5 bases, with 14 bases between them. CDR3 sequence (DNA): TGCGCCAGCAGCTTGGACGGCGTCTCGGGTACTGAAGCTTTCTTT. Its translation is CASSLDGVSGTEAFF.

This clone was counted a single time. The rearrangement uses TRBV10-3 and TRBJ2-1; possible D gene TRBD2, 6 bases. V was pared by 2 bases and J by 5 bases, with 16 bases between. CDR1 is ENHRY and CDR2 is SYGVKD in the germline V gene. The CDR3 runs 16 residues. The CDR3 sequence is CAISEGLGRLDNEQFF. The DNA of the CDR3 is TGTGCCATCAGTGAGGGGCTGGGGAGGTTGGACAATGAGCAGTTCTTC.

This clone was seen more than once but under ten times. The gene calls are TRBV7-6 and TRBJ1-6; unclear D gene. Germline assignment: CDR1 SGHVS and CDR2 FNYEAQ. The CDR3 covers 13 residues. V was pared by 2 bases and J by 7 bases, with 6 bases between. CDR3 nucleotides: TGTGCCAGCAGCTTATGGAGCAATTCACCCCTCCACTTT. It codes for CASSLWSNSPLHF. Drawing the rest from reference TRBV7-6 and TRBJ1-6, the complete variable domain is GAGVSQSPRYKVTKRGQDVALRCDPISGHVSLYWYRQALGQGPEFLTYFNYEAQQDKSGLPNDRFSAERPEGSISTLTIQRTEQRDSAMYRCASSLWSNSPLHFGNGTRLTVT.

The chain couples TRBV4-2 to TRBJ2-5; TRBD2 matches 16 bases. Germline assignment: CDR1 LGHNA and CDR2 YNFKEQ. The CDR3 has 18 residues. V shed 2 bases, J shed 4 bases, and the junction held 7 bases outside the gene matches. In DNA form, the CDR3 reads TGTGCCAGCAGCCAATCTGGGACTAGCGGGGGGGCCATAGAGACCCAGTACTTC. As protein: CASSQSGTSGGAIETQYF.

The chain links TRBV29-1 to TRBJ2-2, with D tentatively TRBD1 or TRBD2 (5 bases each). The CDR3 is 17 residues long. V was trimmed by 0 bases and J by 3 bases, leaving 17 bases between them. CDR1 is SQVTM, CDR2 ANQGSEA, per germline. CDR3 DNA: TGCAGCGTTGAAGATGAGGGGCAGCGTGGGTACACCGGGGAGCTGTTTTTT. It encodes CSVEDEGQRGYTGELFF.

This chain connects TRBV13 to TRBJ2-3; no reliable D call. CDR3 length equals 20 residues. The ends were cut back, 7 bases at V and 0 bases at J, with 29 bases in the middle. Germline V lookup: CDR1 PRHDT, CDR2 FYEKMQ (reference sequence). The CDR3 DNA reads TGTGCCAGCATAGCTACCGCGACGTGGCCTCTCCTTACTAGCACAGATACGCAGTATTTT. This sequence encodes CASIATATWPLLTSTDTQYF. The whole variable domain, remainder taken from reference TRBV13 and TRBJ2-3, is AAGVIQSPRHLIKEKRETATLKCYPIPRHDTVYWYQQGPGQDPQFLISFYEKMQSDKGSIPDRFSAQQFSDYHSELNMSSLELGDSALYFCASIATATWPLLTSTDTQYFGPGTRLTVL.

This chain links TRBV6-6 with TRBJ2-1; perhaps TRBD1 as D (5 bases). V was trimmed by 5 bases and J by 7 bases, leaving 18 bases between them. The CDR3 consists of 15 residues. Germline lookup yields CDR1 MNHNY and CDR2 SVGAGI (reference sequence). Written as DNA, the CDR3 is TGTGCCAGCAGTCCCCAGGGCAGGGTTTTAAATGAGCAGTTCTTC. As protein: CASSPQGRVLNEQFF.

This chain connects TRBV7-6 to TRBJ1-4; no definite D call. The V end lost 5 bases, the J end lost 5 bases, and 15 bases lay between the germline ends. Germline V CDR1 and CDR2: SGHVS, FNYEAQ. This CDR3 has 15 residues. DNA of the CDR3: TGTGCCAGCAGCCCCGAGATCGGCTTAAATGAAAAACTGTTTTTT. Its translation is CASSPEIGLNEKLFF.

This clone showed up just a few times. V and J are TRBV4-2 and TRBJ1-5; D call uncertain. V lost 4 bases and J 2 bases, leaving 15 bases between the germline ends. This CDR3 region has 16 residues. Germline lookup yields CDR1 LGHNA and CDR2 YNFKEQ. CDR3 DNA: TGTGCCAGCAGCCTGGAAGTTGGCCAGGGCAATCAGCCCCAGCATTTT. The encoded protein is CASSLEVGQGNQPQHF.

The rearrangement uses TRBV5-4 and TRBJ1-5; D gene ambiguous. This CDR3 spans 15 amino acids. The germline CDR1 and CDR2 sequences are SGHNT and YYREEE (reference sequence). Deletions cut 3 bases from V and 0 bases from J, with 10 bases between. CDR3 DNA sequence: TGTGCCAGCAGCTCCGGACCGACTAGCAATCAGCCCCAGCATTTT. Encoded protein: CASSSGPTSNQPQHF.

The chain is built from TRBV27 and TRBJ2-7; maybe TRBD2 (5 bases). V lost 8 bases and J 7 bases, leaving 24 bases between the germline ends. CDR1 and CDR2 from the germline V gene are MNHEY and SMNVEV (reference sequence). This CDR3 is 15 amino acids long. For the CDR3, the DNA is TGTGCCAGCGGAAAAAAGCTTGGGTATGGGGAGGAGCAGTACTTC. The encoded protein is CASGKKLGYGEEQYF.

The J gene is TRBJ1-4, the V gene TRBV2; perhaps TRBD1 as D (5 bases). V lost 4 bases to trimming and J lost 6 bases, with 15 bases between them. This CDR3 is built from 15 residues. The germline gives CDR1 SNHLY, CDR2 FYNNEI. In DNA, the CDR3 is TGTGCCAGCAGTGTGTCGGGGGTACGGGATGAAAAACTGTTTTTT. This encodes CASSVSGVRDEKLFF.

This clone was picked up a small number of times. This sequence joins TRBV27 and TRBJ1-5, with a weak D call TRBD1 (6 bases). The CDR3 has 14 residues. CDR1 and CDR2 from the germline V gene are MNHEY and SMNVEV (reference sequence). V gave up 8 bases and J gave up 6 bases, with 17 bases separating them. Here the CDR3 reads CASRLSGGGQPQHF. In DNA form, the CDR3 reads TGTGCCAGCCGCCTTTCGGGGGGCGGTCAGCCCCAGCATTTT.